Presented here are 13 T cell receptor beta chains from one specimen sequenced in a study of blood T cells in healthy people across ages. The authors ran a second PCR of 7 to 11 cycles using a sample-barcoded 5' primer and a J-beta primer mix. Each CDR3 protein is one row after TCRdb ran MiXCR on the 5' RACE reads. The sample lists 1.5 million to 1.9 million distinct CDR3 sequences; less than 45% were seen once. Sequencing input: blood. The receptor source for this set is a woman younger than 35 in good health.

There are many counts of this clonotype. CDR3 sequence reads: CASSLRLAGDPSEQYF. The CDR3 region has the DNA TGTGCCAGCAGCCTTCGACTAGCGGGAGACCCCTCCGAGCAGTACTTC. The J gene is TRBJ2-7, the V gene TRBV6-6, with 12 bases lining up with TRBD2. Germline V lookup: CDR1 MNHNY, CDR2 SVGAGI (reference sequence). The ends lost 6 bases at V and 6 bases at J; junction bases unmatched: 12. The CDR3 extends over 16 amino acids.

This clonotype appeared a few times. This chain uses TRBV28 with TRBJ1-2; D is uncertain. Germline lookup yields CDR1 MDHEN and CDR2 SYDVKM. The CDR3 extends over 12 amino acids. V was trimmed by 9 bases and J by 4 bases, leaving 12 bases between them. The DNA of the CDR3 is TGTGCCAGTACGGGTGCGGCCTATGGCTACACCTTC. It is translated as CASTGAAYGYTF.

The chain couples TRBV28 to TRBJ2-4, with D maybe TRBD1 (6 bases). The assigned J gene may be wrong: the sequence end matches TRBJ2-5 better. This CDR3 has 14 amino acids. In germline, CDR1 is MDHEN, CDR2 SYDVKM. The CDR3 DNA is TGTGCCAGCAGCCCCAACAGGGTAGGACAGACCCAGTACTTC. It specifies CASSPNRVGQTQYF.

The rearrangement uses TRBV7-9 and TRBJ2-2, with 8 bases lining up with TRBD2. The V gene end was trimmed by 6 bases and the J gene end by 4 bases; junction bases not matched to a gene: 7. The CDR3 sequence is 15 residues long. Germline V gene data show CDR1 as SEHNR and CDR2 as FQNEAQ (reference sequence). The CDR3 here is CASRPSGTSTGELFF. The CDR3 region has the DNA TGTGCCAGCAGACCCTCCGGGACTAGCACCGGGGAGCTGTTTTTT.

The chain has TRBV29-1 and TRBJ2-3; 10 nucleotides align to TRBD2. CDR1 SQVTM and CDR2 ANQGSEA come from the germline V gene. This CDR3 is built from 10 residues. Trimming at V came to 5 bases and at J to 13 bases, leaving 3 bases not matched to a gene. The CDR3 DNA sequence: TGCAGCGTTCTAGCGGGGGTGGAGTATTTT. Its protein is CSVLAGVEYF.

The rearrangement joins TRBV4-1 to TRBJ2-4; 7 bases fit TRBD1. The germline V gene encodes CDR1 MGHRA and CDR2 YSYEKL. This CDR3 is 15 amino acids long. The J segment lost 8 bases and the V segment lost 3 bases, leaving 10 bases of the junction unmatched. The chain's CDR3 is CASSHYPGTDDIQYF. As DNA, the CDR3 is TGCGCCAGCAGCCACTATCCCGGGACAGACGACATTCAGTACTTC.

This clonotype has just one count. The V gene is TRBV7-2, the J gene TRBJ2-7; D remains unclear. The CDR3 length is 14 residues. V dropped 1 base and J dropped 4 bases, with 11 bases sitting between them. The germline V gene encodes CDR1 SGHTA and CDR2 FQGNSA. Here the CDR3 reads CASSLDNRLYEQYF. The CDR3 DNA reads TGTGCCAGCAGCTTAGACAACAGATTATACGAGCAGTACTTC.

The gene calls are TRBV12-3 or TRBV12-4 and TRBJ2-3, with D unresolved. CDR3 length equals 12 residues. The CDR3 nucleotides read TGTACCAACGGACGGAGCACAGATACGCAGTATTTT. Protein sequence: CTNGRSTDTQYF.

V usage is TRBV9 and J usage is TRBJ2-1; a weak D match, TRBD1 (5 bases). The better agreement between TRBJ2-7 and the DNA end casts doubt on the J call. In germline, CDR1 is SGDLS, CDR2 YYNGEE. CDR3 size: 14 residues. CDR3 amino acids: CASSVGKGNNEQYF. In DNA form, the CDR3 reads TGTGCCAGCAGCGTAGGTAAGGGGAACAATGAGCAGTACTTC.

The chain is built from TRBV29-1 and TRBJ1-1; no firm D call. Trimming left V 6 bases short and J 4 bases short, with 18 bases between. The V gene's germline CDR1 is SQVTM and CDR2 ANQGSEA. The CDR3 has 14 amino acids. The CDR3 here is CSVRGGFRGTEAFF. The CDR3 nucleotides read TGCAGCGTCCGGGGAGGGTTTCGGGGCACTGAAGCTTTCTTT.

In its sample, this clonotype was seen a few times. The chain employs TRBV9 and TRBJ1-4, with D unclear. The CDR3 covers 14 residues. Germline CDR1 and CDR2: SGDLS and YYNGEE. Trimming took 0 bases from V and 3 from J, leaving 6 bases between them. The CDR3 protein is CASSVEGSNEKLFF. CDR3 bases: TGTGCCAGCAGCGTAGAAGGGTCTAATGAAAAACTGTTTTTT.

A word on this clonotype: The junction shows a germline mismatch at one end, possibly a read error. The CDR3 loop is CASSQGADEKPFF. CDR3 sequence (DNA): TGTGCCAGCAGCCAGGGGGCTGATGAAAAACCGTTTTTT. V usage is TRBV2 and J usage is TRBJ1-4, with 8 bases fitting TRBD1. The CDR3 runs to 13 residues. CDR1 SNHLY and CDR2 FYNNEI come from the germline V gene.

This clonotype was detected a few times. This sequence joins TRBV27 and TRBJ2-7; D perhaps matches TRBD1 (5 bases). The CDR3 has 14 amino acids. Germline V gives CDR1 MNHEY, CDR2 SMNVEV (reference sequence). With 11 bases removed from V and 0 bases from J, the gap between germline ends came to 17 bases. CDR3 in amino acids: CASKGRPSSYEQYF. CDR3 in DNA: TGTGCCTCCAAGGGGCGGCCTAGCTCCTACGAGCAGTACTTC.